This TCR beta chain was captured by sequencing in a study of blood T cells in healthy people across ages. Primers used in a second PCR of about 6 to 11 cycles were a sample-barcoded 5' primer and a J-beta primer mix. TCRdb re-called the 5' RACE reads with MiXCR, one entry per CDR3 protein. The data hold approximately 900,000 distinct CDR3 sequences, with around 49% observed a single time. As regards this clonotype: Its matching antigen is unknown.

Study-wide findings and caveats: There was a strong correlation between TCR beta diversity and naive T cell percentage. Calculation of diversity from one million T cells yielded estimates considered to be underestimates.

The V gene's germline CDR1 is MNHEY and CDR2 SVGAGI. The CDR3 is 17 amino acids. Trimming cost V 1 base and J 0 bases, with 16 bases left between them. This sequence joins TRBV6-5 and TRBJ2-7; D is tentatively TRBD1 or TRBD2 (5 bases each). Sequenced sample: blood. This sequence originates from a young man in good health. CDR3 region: CASSYFPGQLDSYEQYF. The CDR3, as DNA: TGTGCCAGCAGTTACTTCCCGGGGCAGCTCGACTCCTACGAGCAGTACTTC.